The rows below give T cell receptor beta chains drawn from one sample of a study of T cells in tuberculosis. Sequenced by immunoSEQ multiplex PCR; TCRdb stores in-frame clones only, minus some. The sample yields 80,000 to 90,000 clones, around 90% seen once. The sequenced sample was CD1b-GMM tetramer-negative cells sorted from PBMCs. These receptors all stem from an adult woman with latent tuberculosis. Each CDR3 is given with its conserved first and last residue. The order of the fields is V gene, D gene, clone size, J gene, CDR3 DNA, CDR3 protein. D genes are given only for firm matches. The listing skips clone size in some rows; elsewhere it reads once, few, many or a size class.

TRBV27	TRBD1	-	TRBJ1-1	TGTGCCAGCAGCCCTACCGGGACAGGGGGCGGTGAAGCTTTCTTT	CASSPTGTGGGEAFF
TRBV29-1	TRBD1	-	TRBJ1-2	TGCAGCGGGGGAGGACAGGGTTACGGCTACACCTTC	CSGGGQGYGYTF
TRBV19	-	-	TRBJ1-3	TGTGCCAGTACCAGTATATTAACCTCTGGAAACACCATATATTTT	CASTSILTSGNTIYF
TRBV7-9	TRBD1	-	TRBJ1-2	TGTGCCAGCAGCTTAGTAGACAGGGCACGGGGCTACACCTTC	CASSLVDRARGYTF
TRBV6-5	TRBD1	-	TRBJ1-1	TGTGCCAGCAGTTACTCTGGGACAGGGGGGACTGAAGCTTTCTTT	CASSYSGTGGTEAFF
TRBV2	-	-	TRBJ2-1	TGTGCCAGCAGTGAATTGTCAGGGTACAATGAGCAGTTCTTC	CASSELSGYNEQFF
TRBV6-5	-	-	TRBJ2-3	TGTGCCAGCAGTTACCAGGGACAAGCGGAGTCAGATACGCAGTATTTT	CASSYQGQAESDTQYF
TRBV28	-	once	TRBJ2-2	TGTGCCAGCAGCCCCTCCTTCGGGGGGCGCACCGGGGAGCTGTTTTTT	CASSPSFGGRTGELFF
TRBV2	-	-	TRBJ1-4	TGTGCCAGCCAAACAGGGGAAAAACTGTTTTTT	CASQTGEKLFF
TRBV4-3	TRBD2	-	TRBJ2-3	TGCGCCAGCAGCCAAGATCTCTCGACGGGGGGGCCTTATACGCAGTATTTT	CASSQDLSTGGPYTQYF
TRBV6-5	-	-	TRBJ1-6	TGTGCAGCGGGCTCCTATAATTCACCCCTCCACTTT	CAAGSYNSPLHF
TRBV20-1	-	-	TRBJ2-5	TGCAGTGCTAGCACCGGAGAGACCCAGTACTTC	CSASTGETQYF
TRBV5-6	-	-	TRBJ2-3	TGTGCCAGCAGGACGCCAGGGCTTGACACAGATACGCAGTATTTT	CASRTPGLDTDTQYF
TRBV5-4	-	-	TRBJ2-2	TGTGCCAGCAGCCCCAGGGGCCCGCGGGACACCGGGGAGCTGTTTTTT	CASSPRGPRDTGELFF
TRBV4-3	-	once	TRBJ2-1	TGCGCCAGCAGCCAAGGGGGGCGCCGAGCCCCGTTCTTC	CASSQGGRRAPFF
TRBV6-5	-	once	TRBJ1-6	TGTGCCAGCAGTTACAGCCCAAGCTCCTATAATTCACCCCTCCACTTT	CASSYSPSSYNSPLHF
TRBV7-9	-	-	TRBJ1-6	TGTGCCAGCAGCTCGCCAGGGGCAGGGAGTGATCCACCCCTCCACTTT	CASSSPGAGSDPPLHF
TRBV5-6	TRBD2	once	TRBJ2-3	TGTGCCAGCAGCTTGTATCGGGGGGATGGGGATACGCAGTATTTT	CASSLYRGDGDTQYF
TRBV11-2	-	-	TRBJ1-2	TGTGCCAGCGGTGGGACACTCTTCTATGGCTACACCTTC	CASGGTLFYGYTF
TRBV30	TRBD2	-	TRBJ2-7	TGTGCCTGGAGTGGAGGGCGGGGGACCTACGAGCAGTACTTC	CAWSGGRGTYEQYF
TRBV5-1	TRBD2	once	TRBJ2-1	TGCGCCAGCAGCTTGGCCCGGGCGGGGGGGCAGTTCTTC	CASSLARAGGQFF
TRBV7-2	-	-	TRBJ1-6	TGTGCCAGCAGCCCCCTTACCGGGGAAGGGCCATCACCCCTCCACTTT	CASSPLTGEGPSPLHF
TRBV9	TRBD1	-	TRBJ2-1	TGTGCCAGCAGCGGCGGACAGGGTATGAATGAGCAGTTCTTC	CASSGGQGMNEQFF
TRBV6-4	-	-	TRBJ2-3	TGTGCCAGCAGTGACTCGGGGAACCCGGGGGATACGCAGTATTTT	CASSDSGNPGDTQYF
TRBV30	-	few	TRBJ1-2	TGTGCCTGCCCGGAACCGGGAGCTGGCTACACCTTC	CACPEPGAGYTF
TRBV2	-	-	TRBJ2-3	TGTGCCAGCGATGAGTTGTGGCCCCCTGAGGGCACAGATACGCAGTATTTT	CASDELWPPEGTDTQYF
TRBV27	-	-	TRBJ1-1	TGTGCCAGCAAACAGGTTTCACCGAACACTGAAGCTTTCTTT	CASKQVSPNTEAFF
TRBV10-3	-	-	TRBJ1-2	TGTGCCATCAGGAGAGAAAAAGCTAACTATGGCTACACCTTC	CAIRREKANYGYTF
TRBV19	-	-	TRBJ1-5	TGTGCCAGTAGTATGTCAGGGGATCAGCCCCAGCATTTT	CASSMSGDQPQHF
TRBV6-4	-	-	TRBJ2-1	TGTGCCAGCAGTGAGGACAGATTGGGGCACAATGAGCAGTTCTTC	CASSEDRLGHNEQFF
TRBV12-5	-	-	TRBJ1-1	TGTGCTAGTGGTTTGGAGACAGGTACTGAAGCTTTCTTT	CASGLETGTEAFF
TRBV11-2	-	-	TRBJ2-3	TGTGCCAGCAGCCCCGCAGGTACGCAGTATTTT	CASSPAGTQYF
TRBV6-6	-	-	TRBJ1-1	TGTGCCAGCAGTTACTCTGGAAGGGGTCCTGAAGCTTTCTTT	CASSYSGRGPEAFF
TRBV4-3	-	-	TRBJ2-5	TGCGCCAGCAGCCAAGGAGGACTTGCACAAGAGACCCAGTACTTC	CASSQGGLAQETQYF
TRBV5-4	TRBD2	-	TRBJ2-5	TGTGCCAGCAGCTTGGGGGGCGTAGCGGGGGCCCTAGGGACCCAGTACTTC	CASSLGGVAGALGTQYF
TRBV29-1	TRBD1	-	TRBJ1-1	TGCAGCGTGGGACAGGGGGGGGGTACTGAAGCTTTCTTT	CSVGQGGGTEAFF
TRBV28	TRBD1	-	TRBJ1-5	TGTGCCAGCAGTTCGACAGGGGCCCGATATAGCAATCAGCCCCAGCATTTT	CASSSTGARYSNQPQHF
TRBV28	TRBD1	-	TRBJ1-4	TGTGCCAGCAGTCCAGGGGGCCGTGAAAAACTGTTTTTT	CASSPGGREKLFF
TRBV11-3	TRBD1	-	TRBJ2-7	TGTGCCAGCAGCTTAGGGGACAGGGGAGAGGACGAGCAGTACTTC	CASSLGDRGEDEQYF
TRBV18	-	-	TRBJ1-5	TGTGCCAGCTCACCACCGATCCTCCAGGGTCAGCCCCAGCATTTT	CASSPPILQGQPQHF
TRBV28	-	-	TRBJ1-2	TGTGCCAGCAGGGGCCCCGGGGAGGGAGGCTACACCTTC	CASRGPGEGGYTF
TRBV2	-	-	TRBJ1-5	TGTGCCAGCAGTGAATCCCCCTTTCGTTGGGGCGCGGAGAGCAATCAGCCCCAGCATTTT	CASSESPFRWGAESNQPQHF
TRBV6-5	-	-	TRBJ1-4	TGTGCCAGCAGTTACCTAACAACTAATGAAAAACTGTTTTTT	CASSYLTTNEKLFF
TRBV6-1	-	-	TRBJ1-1	TGTGCCAGCAGTGAAGCAAGGGGGTGGATGGAAGCTTTCTTT	CASSEARGWMEAFF
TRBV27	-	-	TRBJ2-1	TGTGCCAGCAGCCATCTTAGCTCCTACAATGAGCAGTTCTTC	CASSHLSSYNEQFF
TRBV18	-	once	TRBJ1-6	TGTGCCAGCTCACCAAGTGGGAGGGATAATTCACCCCTCCACTTT	CASSPSGRDNSPLHF
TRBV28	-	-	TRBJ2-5	TGTGCCAGCACCCCGGCGGGGCCGGGGACCCAGTACTTC	CASTPAGPGTQYF
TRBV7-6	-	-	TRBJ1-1	TGTGCCAGCAGCCCACCTCGGGGAGAAGCTTTCTTT	CASSPPRGEAFF